The 25 T cell receptor beta chains reported below all come from one sample, sequenced in a study of T cell repertoires in cytomegalovirus infection. MiXCR, run by TCRdb on the reads, gives a single entry per CDR3 protein. The sample has around 69,000 distinct CDR3 sequences, 20% seen once. Their recognized antigens are unknown. The sample consisted of CD8+ T cells from cultured PBMCs, taken from culture after CMV antigen stimulation. All receptors come from a human donor in good health (CMV status not recorded). Some clones in this sample may be carry-over from other donors' samples.

J is TRBJ2-3 and V is TRBV7-2, with D maybe TRBD2 (7 bases). Trimming left V 5 bases short and J 0 bases short, with 15 bases between. The CDR3 is 16 amino acids. The germline CDR1 and CDR2 sequences are SGHTA and FQGNSA. As DNA, the CDR3 is TGTGCCAGCAGCCCGGCGGGGGCCGCTAGCACAGATACGCAGTATTTT. It yields the protein CASSPAGAASTDTQYF.

The chain carries TRBV7-2 and TRBJ1-2; D call uncertain. The germline CDR1 and CDR2 sequences are SGHTA and FQGNSA. Trimming took 0 bases from V and 2 from J, leaving 7 bases between them. This CDR3 contains 14 residues. CDR3 protein: CASSLAVGNYGYTF. CDR3 bases: TGTGCCAGCAGCTTAGCGGTCGGGAACTATGGCTACACCTTC.

There are a few counts of this clonotype. The chain has TRBV2 and TRBJ2-5; D gene ambiguous. V was pared by 6 bases and J by 5 bases, with 16 bases between. Germline values: CDR1 SNHLY, CDR2 FYNNEI. The CDR3 contains 14 residues. The CDR3 region is CASSLRAHGETQYF. Here the CDR3 DNA reads TGTGCCAGCAGCCTCCGGGCCCACGGGGAGACCCAGTACTTC. Full variable domain (rest looked up from reference TRBV2 and TRBJ2-5): EPEVTQTPSHQVTQMGQEVILRCVPISNHLYFYWYRQILGQKVEFLVSFYNNEISEKSEIFDDQFSVERPDGSNFTLKIRSTKLEDSAMYFCASSLRAHGETQYFGPGTRLLVL.

A few counts support this clonotype. This sequence joins TRBV7-9 and TRBJ2-1; D is possibly TRBD2 (5 bases). The CDR3 is 15 residues long. Germline V gives CDR1 SEHNR, CDR2 FQNEAQ (reference sequence). Trimming stripped 5 bases from V and 4 bases from J, with 15 bases between. In DNA, the CDR3 is TGTGCCAGCAGCCCTCCCGGCCGGGGATACAATGAGCAGTTCTTC. Translated: CASSPPGRGYNEQFF. The full variable domain, completed using reference TRBV7-9 and TRBJ2-1, is DTGVSQNPRHKITKRGQNVTFRCDPISEHNRLYWYRQTLGQGPEFLTYFQNEAQLEKSRLLSDRFSAERPKGSFSTLEIQRTEQGDSAMYLCASSPPGRGYNEQFFGPGTRLTVL.

This clonotype appeared many times. The rearrangement joins TRBV12-3 or TRBV12-4 to TRBJ2-3, with 7 bases that match TRBD1. With V trimmed by 6 bases and J by 4 bases, 13 bases remained unmatched. The CDR3 is made up of 16 amino acids. The CDR3 nucleotides read TGTGCCAGCAGCGGTCACAGGGGATCGAGGGCAGATACGCAGTATTTT. Amino acids: CASSGHRGSRADTQYF.

This clonotype was detected a few times. The V gene is TRBV7-9, the J gene TRBJ2-7; D is perhaps TRBD1 or TRBD2 (6 bases each). This CDR3 has 15 amino acids. Trimming stripped 0 bases from V and 2 bases from J, with 11 bases between. Germline-derived CDR1 and CDR2 are SEHNR and FQNEAQ (reference sequence). CDR3 loop: CASSLARGDPYEQYF. The CDR3, as DNA: TGTGCCAGCAGCTTAGCTAGGGGGGATCCCTACGAGCAGTACTTC.

This clonotype has a handful of counts. V gene TRBV6-1 combines with J gene TRBJ1-4, with a tentative D call TRBD1 (5 bases). The V end lost 6 bases, the J end lost 8 bases, and 13 bases lay between the germline ends. The length of the CDR3 is 13 residues. The germline V gene encodes CDR1 MNHNS and CDR2 SASEGT. The CDR3 region has the DNA TGTGCCAGCAGAACAGGCACCTGGGAAAAACTGTTTTTT. Amino acid sequence: CASRTGTWEKLFF.

DNA of the CDR3: TGTGCCAGCACTACAGGACTCTACAATGAGCAGTTCTTC. This translates into CASTTGLYNEQFF. This chain joins TRBV27 and TRBJ2-1, with D possibly being TRBD1 or TRBD2 (5 bases each). Germline CDR1 MNHEY, CDR2 SMNVEV (reference sequence). The CDR3 runs to 13 residues. With 7 bases removed from V and 3 bases from J, the gap between germline ends came to 10 bases.

J is TRBJ2-7 and V is TRBV7-9; D unclear. V was shortened by 0 bases and J by 5 bases, with 8 bases between the two germline ends. Germline assignment: CDR1 SEHNR and CDR2 FQNEAQ (reference sequence). The CDR3 has 13 residues. Written as DNA, the CDR3 is TGTGCCAGCAGCTTAGCGAATCCCCACGAGCAGTACTTC. Encoded protein: CASSLANPHEQYF. Combining the CDR3 with reference TRBV7-9 and TRBJ2-7 gives the whole variable domain DTGVSQNPRHKITKRGQNVTFRCDPISEHNRLYWYRQTLGQGPEFLTYFQNEAQLEKSRLLSDRFSAERPKGSFSTLEIQRTEQGDSAMYLCASSLANPHEQYFGPGTRLTVT.

There are a few counts of this clonotype. This chain links TRBV11-2 with TRBJ1-1; D remains unclear. Germline-derived CDR1 and CDR2 are SGHAT and FQNNGV. The CDR3 consists of 14 residues. V lost 1 base and J lost 2, with 8 bases in between. The CDR3: CASSLVGINTEAFF. The DNA for the CDR3 is TGTGCCAGCAGCTTAGTAGGAATAAACACTGAAGCTTTCTTT.

The J gene is TRBJ2-7, the V gene TRBV6-1; TRBD2 agrees at 8 bases. V dropped 10 bases and J dropped 4; count of bases not matched to a gene: 9. This CDR3 is built from 13 residues. The germline gives CDR1 MNHNS, CDR2 SASEGT. This CDR3 is CAIYDGRDYEQYF. The CDR3 coding sequence is TGTGCCATCTACGACGGGAGGGATTACGAGCAGTACTTC.

This clonotype was recorded many times. The gene calls are TRBV7-2 and TRBJ1-3; D is unclear. Trimming removed 1 base at V and 1 base at J, with 14 bases between. Looked up from germline, CDR1 is SGHTA and CDR2 is FQGNSA. The CDR3 runs to 17 residues. CDR3 DNA: TGTGCCAGCAGCTTAGAACCGTTTCCTAATTCTGGAAACACCATATATTTT. It codes for CASSLEPFPNSGNTIYF. Full variable domain (remainder filled in from reference TRBV7-2 and TRBJ1-3): GAGVSQSPSNKVTEKGKDVELRCDPISGHTALYWYRQSLGQGLEFLIYFQGNSAPDKSGLPSDRFSAERTGGSVSTLTIQRTQQEDSAVYLCASSLEPFPNSGNTIYFGEGSWLTVV.

This chain connects TRBV7-9 to TRBJ2-7; D possibly corresponds to TRBD1 (6 bases). This CDR3 comprises 15 residues. The germline V gene has CDR1 SEHNR and CDR2 FQNEAQ (reference sequence). Trimming stripped 3 bases from V and 3 bases from J, with 15 bases between. The CDR3 here is CASSLLRQDRYEQYF. CDR3 nucleotide sequence: TGTGCCAGCAGCTTGCTGCGACAGGACCGCTACGAGCAGTACTTC.

This chain joins TRBV6-2 or TRBV6-3 and TRBJ2-7, with TRBD1 as a possible D gene (5 bases). CDR1 is MNHEY and CDR2 is SVGEGT in the germline V gene. The V and J ends lost 2 bases and 5 bases respectively, with 16 bases between them. The CDR3 runs to 15 residues. CDR3 sequence: CASSYPGAQIHEQYF. The CDR3 DNA reads as TGTGCCAGCAGTTACCCTGGGGCCCAGATCCACGAGCAGTACTTC.

This clonotype was seen at least ten times. CDR3 amino acids: CASSPETSGGANEQFF. The CDR3 nucleotides are TGTGCCAGCAGCCCCGAGACTAGCGGGGGGGCCAATGAGCAGTTCTTC. The chain joins TRBV12-3 or TRBV12-4 to TRBJ2-1; 14 positions agree with TRBD2. The trim removed 6 bases at V and 6 bases at J, leaving 7 bases unmatched. This CDR3 is built from 16 residues.

This chain joins TRBV15 and TRBJ1-2, with a tentative D call TRBD1 (5 bases). Trimming took 8 bases from V and 4 from J, leaving 17 bases between them. CDR1 and CDR2 (germline): LNHNV, YYDKDF (reference sequence). CDR3 length: 14 residues. CDR3 in amino acids: CATRAGGDPYGYTF. The CDR3 region has the DNA TGTGCCACCCGGGCGGGGGGGGATCCCTATGGCTACACCTTC.

Written as DNA, the CDR3 is TGTGCCAGCAGTGACGGGGAGCGGCATGAGCAGTTCTTC. Protein product: CASSDGERHEQFF. V is TRBV6-1 and J is TRBJ2-1; possibly TRBD2 for D (5 bases). Germline V lookup: CDR1 MNHNS, CDR2 SASEGT. This CDR3 spans 13 amino acids. Trimming left V 3 bases short and J 8 bases short, with 11 bases between.

This clonotype has just a few counts. V is TRBV7-2 and J is TRBJ1-3; D is unclear. Trimming took off 5 bases at V and 0 bases at J, with 14 bases between the two ends. The CDR3 is 16 residues long. Germline CDR1 reads SGHTA; CDR2 reads FQGNSA. The DNA of the CDR3 is TGTGCCAGCAGCCTTAACCGGGCCCCCTCTGGAAACACCATATATTTT. Translation: CASSLNRAPSGNTIYF.

J is TRBJ2-3 and V is TRBV7-2; D might be TRBD2 (6 bases). This CDR3 comprises 15 residues. V was cut by 1 base and J by 1 base, with 9 bases left in between. CDR1 is SGHTA, CDR2 FQGNSA, per germline. CDR3 bases: TGTGCCAGCAGCTTAGTTAGCGGACGCACAGATACGCAGTATTTT. Translation: CASSLVSGRTDTQYF.

The chain combines TRBV27 with TRBJ1-2; D gene unclear. Germline V gene sequence: CDR1 MNHEY, CDR2 SMNVEV (reference sequence). V dropped 5 bases and J dropped 5 bases, with 12 bases sitting between them. The CDR3 has 13 amino acids. CDR3 loop: CASSPDQAYGYTF. CDR3 nucleotide sequence: TGTGCCAGCAGTCCTGACCAAGCTTATGGCTACACCTTC.

The rearrangement links TRBV7-6 to TRBJ2-6; D gene ambiguous. The germline V and J ends were trimmed by 1 base and 0 bases, with 13 bases remaining between them. The CDR3 loop spans 18 amino acids. Germline-derived CDR1 and CDR2 are SGHVS and FNYEAQ. The CDR3 is CASSLVSGVDSGANVLTF. The CDR3 DNA sequence: TGTGCCAGCAGCTTAGTCTCAGGAGTCGACTCTGGGGCCAACGTCCTGACTTTC.

This clonotype has a handful of counts. The chain combines TRBV6-2 or TRBV6-3 with TRBJ1-1, with D hard to call. Germline V gene lookup returns CDR1 MNHEY and CDR2 SVGEGT. The CDR3 is 14 amino acids. With 5 bases removed from V and 1 base from J, the gap between germline ends came to 11 bases. CDR3 bases: TGTGCCAGCAGTCTTGGACGGACGAACACTGAAGCTTTCTTT. Encoded protein: CASSLGRTNTEAFF.

This clonotype has a count of ten or more. The V gene is TRBV7-6, the J gene TRBJ2-3, with D hard to call. The CDR3 sequence is 14 residues long. Germline assignment: CDR1 SGHVS and CDR2 FNYEAQ. V shed 4 bases and J shed 1 base, with 9 bases lying between them. The CDR3: CASSSSGGTDTQYF. The CDR3, as DNA: TGTGCCAGCAGCTCCTCAGGTGGCACAGATACGCAGTATTTT.

This clonotype was seen a few times. The chain combines TRBV4-2 with TRBJ2-3; D uncertain. CDR1 and CDR2 from the germline V gene are LGHNA and YNFKEQ. The CDR3 covers 13 residues. V lost 2 bases, J lost 3 bases, and 6 bases lay in between. The CDR3 bases are TGTGCCAGCAGCCAATCTACGACAGATACGCAGTATTTT. Protein: CASSQSTTDTQYF.

Only a few counts were recorded for this clonotype. The junction shows a germline mismatch at one end, possibly a read error. The chain joins TRBV6-5 to TRBJ2-3; possibly TRBD1 or TRBD2 for D (7 bases each). The CDR3 length is 14 residues. CDR1 and CDR2 from the germline V gene are MNHEY and SVGAGI. CDR3 nucleotide sequence: TGTGCCAGCAGTTATCAGGGGGGGCCAGATACGCAGTTTTTT. It encodes CASSYQGGPDTQFF.